A selection of T cell receptor beta chains follows, all from one sample in a study of cytomegalovirus exposure and HLA in healthy donors. Sequenced by immunoSEQ multiplex PCR; TCRdb stores in-frame clones only, minus some. The sample contains approximately 140,000 clones, around 78% of which appear only once. Sequences were obtained from PBMCs. These TCRs come from a woman aged 45-65 years in good health and CMV-seronegative. The CDR3 runs from the conserved cysteine through the conserved F or W. Each record gives: D gene, V gene, J gene, clone size, CDR3 protein, CDR3 DNA. D genes are given only for firm matches. A row's size may be missing; if present it is once, few, many or a size class.

d_call: TRBD2
v_call: TRBV7-2
j_call: TRBJ2-7
clone_size: NA
cdr3_aa: CASSLRLASYEQYF
cdr3_nt: TGTGCCAGCAGCTTAAGACTAGCCTCCTACGAGCAGTACTTC

d_call: NA
v_call: TRBV6-1
j_call: TRBJ2-2
clone_size: NA
cdr3_aa: CASSALSANTGELFF
cdr3_nt: TGTGCCAGCAGTGCCCTTTCTGCGAACACCGGGGAGCTGTTTTTT

d_call: NA
v_call: TRBV28
j_call: TRBJ1-2
clone_size: NA
cdr3_aa: CASSLSDTNYGYTF
cdr3_nt: TGTGCCAGCAGTTTATCAGACACTAACTATGGCTACACCTTC

d_call: TRBD1
v_call: TRBV28
j_call: TRBJ2-7
clone_size: NA
cdr3_aa: CASSPQGISYEQYF
cdr3_nt: TGTGCCAGCAGTCCACAGGGGATCTCCTACGAGCAGTACTTC

d_call: NA
v_call: TRBV4-3
j_call: TRBJ2-7
clone_size: NA
cdr3_aa: CASSQGQAREPQYEQYF
cdr3_nt: TGCGCCAGCAGCCAAGGGCAGGCGCGGGAACCACAATACGAGCAGTACTTC

d_call: TRBD2
v_call: TRBV28
j_call: TRBJ2-7
clone_size: few
cdr3_aa: CASSSGLAGELRYEQYF
cdr3_nt: TGTGCCAGCAGTTCGGGACTAGCGGGAGAACTACGGTACGAGCAGTACTTC

d_call: NA
v_call: TRBV9
j_call: TRBJ1-5
clone_size: NA
cdr3_aa: CASSVGSGNQPQHF
cdr3_nt: TGTGCCAGCAGCGTAGGGTCCGGGAATCAGCCCCAGCATTTT

d_call: NA
v_call: TRBV25-1
j_call: TRBJ1-4
clone_size: NA
cdr3_aa: CASSEYRTATNEKLFF
cdr3_nt: TGTGCCAGCAGTGAATACAGGACAGCAACTAATGAAAAACTGTTTTTT

d_call: NA
v_call: TRBV28
j_call: TRBJ2-7
clone_size: NA
cdr3_aa: CASSLVQGNSYEQYF
cdr3_nt: TGTGCCAGCAGTTTAGTGCAGGGAAATTCCTACGAGCAGTACTTC

d_call: NA
v_call: TRBV7-9
j_call: TRBJ1-5
clone_size: NA
cdr3_aa: CASSLAPGFRGEDQPQHF
cdr3_nt: TGTGCCAGCAGCTTAGCCCCAGGGTTCCGGGGGGAGGATCAGCCCCAGCATTTT

d_call: NA
v_call: TRBV6-5
j_call: TRBJ1-1
clone_size: NA
cdr3_aa: CASSYGREAEAFF
cdr3_nt: TGTGCCAGCAGTTACGGCAGGGAGGCTGAAGCTTTCTTT

d_call: NA
v_call: TRBV5-1
j_call: TRBJ1-1
clone_size: NA
cdr3_aa: CASSPLVSQNTEAFF
cdr3_nt: TGCGCCAGCAGCCCGTTAGTCTCCCAGAACACTGAAGCTTTCTTT

d_call: NA
v_call: TRBV7-2
j_call: TRBJ2-7
clone_size: NA
cdr3_aa: CASSQLGTFIYEQYF
cdr3_nt: TGTGCCAGCAGTCAACTCGGGACATTTATTTACGAGCAGTACTTC

d_call: TRBD1
v_call: TRBV4-3
j_call: TRBJ1-1
clone_size: NA
cdr3_aa: CASSQDKGTGGEYTEAFF
cdr3_nt: TGCGCCAGCAGCCAAGATAAAGGGACAGGGGGCGAGTACACTGAAGCTTTCTTT

d_call: TRBD1
v_call: TRBV19
j_call: TRBJ1-4
clone_size: NA
cdr3_aa: CASTSLSGRQGIYNEKLFF
cdr3_nt: TGTGCCAGTACCTCCCTTAGCGGGCGACAGGGGATATATAATGAAAAACTGTTTTTT

d_call: TRBD1
v_call: TRBV6-1
j_call: TRBJ1-1
clone_size: once
cdr3_aa: CASRTGGWDTEAFF
cdr3_nt: TGTGCCAGCAGGACAGGGGGCTGGGACACTGAAGCTTTCTTT

d_call: TRBD1
v_call: TRBV2
j_call: TRBJ1-5
clone_size: NA
cdr3_aa: CASSGGQGANQPQHF
cdr3_nt: TGTGCCAGCAGTGGGGGACAGGGCGCAAATCAGCCCCAGCATTTT

d_call: NA
v_call: TRBV5-4
j_call: TRBJ2-1
clone_size: few
cdr3_aa: CASSLGLGGPNEQFF
cdr3_nt: TGTGCCAGCAGCTTGGGCCTGGGGGGTCCCAATGAGCAGTTCTTC

d_call: NA
v_call: TRBV2
j_call: TRBJ1-4
clone_size: NA
cdr3_aa: CASSDQGTNEKLFF
cdr3_nt: TGTGCCAGCAGTGACCAGGGAACTAATGAAAAACTGTTTTTT

d_call: NA
v_call: TRBV6-6
j_call: TRBJ1-2
clone_size: NA
cdr3_aa: CASSFQGTYGYTF
cdr3_nt: TGTGCCAGCAGTTTTCAGGGAACATATGGCTACACCTTC

d_call: NA
v_call: TRBV4-2
j_call: TRBJ2-4
clone_size: NA
cdr3_aa: CASSQGARTVANIQYF
cdr3_nt: TGTGCCAGCAGCCAAGGCGCCAGGACAGTAGCAAACATTCAGTACTTC

d_call: NA
v_call: TRBV28
j_call: TRBJ1-1
clone_size: NA
cdr3_aa: CASSLTGEAFF
cdr3_nt: TGTGCCAGCAGTTTAACGGGTGAAGCTTTCTTT

d_call: NA
v_call: TRBV4-3
j_call: TRBJ2-6
clone_size: few
cdr3_aa: CASSQEGGRLVSGANVLTF
cdr3_nt: TGCGCCAGCAGCCAAGAAGGAGGGAGACTCGTCTCTGGGGCCAACGTCCTGACTTTC

d_call: TRBD1
v_call: TRBV5-4
j_call: TRBJ1-2
clone_size: NA
cdr3_aa: CASSFRGLRGYTF
cdr3_nt: TGTGCCAGCAGCTTCAGGGGGCTGAGGGGCTACACCTTC

d_call: TRBD2
v_call: TRBV19
j_call: TRBJ2-5
clone_size: NA
cdr3_aa: CASSMGLAETQYF
cdr3_nt: TGTGCCAGTAGTATGGGACTAGCAGAGACCCAGTACTTC

d_call: NA
v_call: TRBV5-1
j_call: TRBJ1-1
clone_size: few
cdr3_aa: CASSLQTGMNTEAFF
cdr3_nt: TGCGCCAGCAGCTTACAAACAGGGATGAACACTGAAGCTTTCTTT

d_call: TRBD1
v_call: TRBV6-1
j_call: TRBJ2-2
clone_size: NA
cdr3_aa: CASSAPGGTGELFF
cdr3_nt: TGTGCCAGCAGTGCGCCAGGGGGCACCGGGGAGCTGTTTTTT

d_call: TRBD1
v_call: TRBV29-1
j_call: TRBJ2-7
clone_size: NA
cdr3_aa: CSVGAGGSFEQYF
cdr3_nt: TGCAGCGTTGGGGCAGGGGGTTCTTTCGAGCAGTACTTC

d_call: NA
v_call: TRBV5-4
j_call: TRBJ2-7
clone_size: NA
cdr3_aa: CASSLGQGRGEQYF
cdr3_nt: TGTGCCAGCAGCTTGGGACAGGGGAGGGGCGAGCAGTACTTC

d_call: TRBD1
v_call: TRBV27
j_call: TRBJ1-1
clone_size: NA
cdr3_aa: CASSLRPGTDEAFF
cdr3_nt: TGTGCCAGCAGTTTAAGGCCCGGGACAGACGAAGCTTTCTTT

d_call: TRBD2
v_call: TRBV28
j_call: TRBJ2-2
clone_size: NA
cdr3_aa: CASSLGGAGELFF
cdr3_nt: TGTGCCAGCAGTTTAGGGGGGGCCGGGGAGCTGTTTTTT

d_call: TRBD1
v_call: TRBV11-3
j_call: TRBJ1-1
clone_size: NA
cdr3_aa: CASSSARQGEAFF
cdr3_nt: TGTGCCAGCAGCTCGGCCCGACAGGGTGAAGCTTTCTTT

d_call: NA
v_call: TRBV15
j_call: TRBJ2-7
clone_size: NA
cdr3_aa: CATSRQGVYEQYF
cdr3_nt: TGTGCCACCTCCCGGCAGGGTGTCTACGAGCAGTACTTC